The next 24 T cell receptor beta chains were all read from a single sample in a study of shared clonotypes between healthy human individuals. Assay used: immunoSEQ multiplex PCR; TCRdb lists only in-frame clones, some missing. The sample contains about 1.1 million clones, around 82% of which appear only once. Sequenced sample: memory CD4+ T cells from PBMCs. Subset specified: CD45RA-negative fraction. These TCRs come from a man aged 18 to 30 in good health. Some clones in this sample may be carry-over from other donors' samples.

The rearrangement joins TRBV27 to TRBJ2-7, with unresolved D. V lost 2 bases, J lost 1 base, and 12 bases lay in between. The CDR3 is made up of 15 amino acids. CDR1 and CDR2 from the germline V gene are MNHEY and SMNVEV (reference sequence). CDR3 loop: CASSLTTSPSYEQYF. The CDR3 region has the DNA TGTGCCAGCAGTTTAACTACTTCCCCGTCCTACGAGCAGTACTTC.

This sequence joins TRBV6-5 and TRBJ2-1, with D possibly being TRBD1 (5 bases). This CDR3 contains 15 residues. V gave up 4 bases and J gave up 0 bases, with 10 bases separating them. The germline V gene encodes CDR1 MNHEY and CDR2 SVGAGI. CDR3 residues: CASSLTGASYNEQFF. The CDR3 DNA follows: TGTGCCAGCAGTTTAACAGGAGCCTCCTACAATGAGCAGTTCTTC.

CDR3 protein: CASSALGLADPQYF. CDR3 coding DNA: TGCGCCAGCAGCGCCCTAGGGCTAGCGGACCCCCAGTACTTC. This sequence joins TRBV5-1 and TRBJ2-5; 7 bases line up with TRBD2. CDR1 is SGHRS, CDR2 YFSETQ, per germline. The CDR3 runs to 14 residues. The V and J ends lost 4 bases and 9 bases, in that order; junction bases with no gene match: 12.

This sequence joins TRBV28 and TRBJ1-1; D might be TRBD1 (6 bases). With 5 bases removed from V and 4 bases from J, the gap between germline ends came to 14 bases. Germline V gives CDR1 MDHEN, CDR2 SYDVKM. The CDR3 covers 14 residues. The CDR3 DNA sequence: TGTGCCAGCAGTGAGGGGGGCAGAGGCACTGAAGCTTTCTTT. This codes for CASSEGGRGTEAFF.

CDR3 loop: CASSQDAGQGTYEQYF. The CDR3 coding sequence is TGCGCCAGCAGCCAAGATGCGGGACAGGGTACCTACGAGCAGTACTTC. The genes are TRBV4-1 and TRBJ2-7; 9 bases map to TRBD1. CDR1 MGHRA and CDR2 YSYEKL come from the germline V gene. The CDR3 runs to 16 residues. V shed 0 bases and J 2 bases; nucleotides not matched to a gene: 5.

The rearrangement joins TRBV25-1 to TRBJ2-7, with 9 bases matching TRBD1. The V gene's germline CDR1 is MGHDK and CDR2 SYGVNS. The CDR3 runs to 11 residues. After removal of 6 bases from V and 6 bases from J, the junction contained 0 bases not matched to a gene. As DNA, the CDR3 is TGTGCCAGCAGGGGACAGGGCGAGCAGTACTTC. It yields the protein CASRGQGEQYF.

The rearrangement joins TRBV7-2 to TRBJ2-1; TRBD2 aligns across 12 bases. CDR3 length equals 15 residues. V trimming: 5 bases; J trimming: 6 bases; junction bases outside the gene matches: 5. The V gene's germline CDR1 is SGHTA and CDR2 FQGNSA. Here the CDR3 DNA reads TGTGCCAGCAGCCGGAGACTAGCGGGAGCCAATGAGCAGTTCTTC. Its protein product is CASSRRLAGANEQFF.

The rearrangement joins TRBV7-2 to TRBJ2-1; the D gene is possibly TRBD1 (5 bases). Germline values: CDR1 SGHTA, CDR2 FQGNSA. This CDR3 region has 13 residues. Between the trimmed V and J ends, which lost 3 bases and 8 bases, there was a span of 11 bases. As DNA, the CDR3 is TGTGCCAGCAGCTTGACTGGGGCTTATGAGCAGTTCTTC. This translates into CASSLTGAYEQFF.

On this clone: The sample contains more than one DNA sequence encoding this CDR3. This sequence joins TRBV4-1 and TRBJ1-5; weak D call: TRBD1 (5 bases). The CDR3 is made up of 14 amino acids. The V and J ends lost 4 bases and 2 bases respectively, with 9 bases between them. Germline CDR1 is MGHRA and CDR2 is YSYEKL. The CDR3 nucleotides are TGCGCCAGCAGCCGAGAAGGGGGCAATCAGCCCCAGCATTTT. This sequence encodes CASSREGGNQPQHF.

The J gene is TRBJ2-5, the V gene TRBV5-1, with D possibly TRBD2 on 7 matching bases. CDR1 and CDR2 from the germline V gene are SGHRS and YFSETQ. CDR3 length: 14 residues. V gave up 3 bases and J gave up 5 bases, with 14 bases separating them. CDR3 residues: CASSSGGGGETQYF. DNA of the CDR3: TGCGCCAGCAGCTCGGGGGGCGGCGGGGAGACCCAGTACTTC.

The rearrangement uses TRBV4-1 and TRBJ1-2; the match to TRBD1 covers 11 bases. The CDR3 spans 15 residues. Germline V gives CDR1 MGHRA, CDR2 YSYEKL. V gave up 1 base and J gave up 3 bases; unmatched junction bases: 1. In DNA form, the CDR3 reads TGCGCCAGCAGCCAAGGGACAGGGGGCGACTATGGCTACACCTTC. The encoded protein is CASSQGTGGDYGYTF.

The chain joins TRBV6-1 to TRBJ1-3, with 7 bases identical to TRBD1. The CDR3 has 14 residues. CDR1 and CDR2 from the germline V gene are MNHNS and SASEGT. V was pared by 4 bases and J by 7 bases, with 7 bases of the junction left unmatched. The CDR3 reads CASSGTQGGNTIYF. CDR3 DNA sequence: TGTGCCAGCAGTGGTACGCAGGGGGGGAACACCATATATTTT.

This clone was seen many times. The V and J genes are TRBV10-3 and TRBJ1-2, with D possibly matching TRBD1 (6 bases). Germline assignment: CDR1 ENHRY and CDR2 SYGVKD. The CDR3 has 15 amino acids. Trimming stripped 2 bases from V and 6 bases from J, with 16 bases between. The CDR3 DNA reads TGTGCCATCAGTGAGCGGGGCAGGGGCTTACATGGCTACACCTTC. It translates to CAISERGRGLHGYTF.

The chain is built from TRBV4-1 and TRBJ1-5; a possible D gene is TRBD1 (6 bases). This CDR3 contains 18 residues. Trimming took 1 base from V and 1 from J, leaving 17 bases between them. Germline lookup yields CDR1 MGHRA and CDR2 YSYEKL. The chain's CDR3 is CASSQGLGGVGSNQPQHF. CDR3 DNA: TGCGCCAGCAGCCAAGGCCTCGGGGGCGTGGGAAGCAATCAGCCCCAGCATTTT.

This chain joins TRBV2 and TRBJ2-3; TRBD2 might be the D (5 bases). The V end lost 6 bases, the J end lost 2 bases, and 12 bases lay between the germline ends. Germline CDR1 is SNHLY and CDR2 is FYNNEI. This CDR3 region has 14 residues. The chain's CDR3 is CASRDWSYTDTQYF. CDR3 nucleotide sequence: TGTGCCAGCAGGGACTGGTCTTACACAGATACGCAGTATTTT. The full variable domain, rest sourced from reference TRBV2 and TRBJ2-3, is EPEVTQTPSHQVTQMGQEVILRCVPISNHLYFYWYRQILGQKVEFLVSFYNNEISEKSEIFDDQFSVERPDGSNFTLKIRSTKLEDSAMYFCASRDWSYTDTQYFGPGTRLTVL.

This clone appeared a single time. A much larger clone lies a single base off, so this may be a read error. This sample includes further DNA sequences coding for the same CDR3. The chain employs TRBV7-8 and TRBJ2-3, with D unclear. The V and J ends lost 1 base and 1 base respectively, with 3 bases between them. Per germline, CDR1 SGHVS and CDR2 FQNEAQ. This CDR3 is built from 13 residues. The CDR3 DNA follows: TGTGCCAGCAGCTTAGTGGGCACAGATACGCAGTATTTT. Translating gives CASSLVGTDTQYF.

CDR3 in DNA: TGTGCCACCACAGGGTTGAGGCAGCCCCAGCATTTT. This translates into CATTGLRQPQHF. V usage is TRBV28 and J usage is TRBJ1-5; weak D call: TRBD1 (6 bases). Trimming took off 10 bases at V and 7 bases at J, with 14 bases between the two ends. The CDR3 is 12 amino acids. Looked up from germline, CDR1 is MDHEN and CDR2 is SYDVKM.

The rearrangement joins TRBV29-1 to TRBJ2-3; weak D call: TRBD2 (5 bases). V was cut by 7 bases and J by 2 bases, with 7 bases left in between. Germline V CDR1 and CDR2: SQVTM, ANQGSEA. The CDR3 has 11 amino acids. CDR3 loop: CSGGDTDTQYF. The CDR3 region has the DNA TGCAGCGGGGGAGACACAGATACGCAGTATTTT.

This sequence joins TRBV6-5 and TRBJ2-5; 10 bases are a match to TRBD2. Germline values: CDR1 MNHEY, CDR2 SVGAGI. The CDR3 is 15 residues long. The V gene end was trimmed by 6 bases and the J gene end by 4 bases; junction bases not matched to a gene: 8. The CDR3 bases are TGTGCCAGCAGACCAATAGCGGGAGGTTCAGAGACCCAGTACTTC. Translation gives CASRPIAGGSETQYF.

The chain couples TRBV30 to TRBJ2-3; D may be TRBD1 or TRBD2 (5 bases each). Trimming shortened V by 3 bases and J by 0 bases, and 16 bases separated the two germline ends. CDR3 length equals 16 residues. The germline V gene encodes CDR1 GTSNPN and CDR2 SVGIG (reference sequence). The CDR3 sequence is CAWRARREGSTDTQYF. CDR3 bases: TGTGCCTGGAGGGCAAGGAGAGAGGGGAGCACAGATACGCAGTATTTT. Full variable domain (rest looked up from reference TRBV30 and TRBJ2-3): SQTIHQWPATLVQPVGSPLSLECTVEGTSNPNLYWYRQAAGRGLQLLFYSVGIGQISSEVPQNLSASRPQDRQFILSSKKLLLSDSGFYLCAWRARREGSTDTQYFGPGTRLTVL.

This clone was counted many times. This CDR3 is also generated by other DNA sequences in the sample. The chain joins TRBV18 to TRBJ1-1; D is perhaps TRBD1 (5 bases). Per the germline V gene, CDR1 is KGHSH and CDR2 is LQKENI. CDR3 length: 14 residues. Trimming removed 5 bases at V and 3 bases at J, with 13 bases between. The CDR3 is CASSARDGDTEAFF. The CDR3 nucleotides read TGTGCCAGCTCAGCCCGGGACGGGGACACTGAAGCTTTCTTT.

V and J are TRBV27 and TRBJ1-1; D is unresolved. The CDR3 runs 14 residues. Between the trimmed V and J ends, which lost 3 bases and 4 bases, there was a span of 12 bases. From germline, CDR1 is MNHEY and CDR2 SMNVEV (reference sequence). The DNA for the CDR3 is TGTGCCAGCAGTTTTTTCGGCGGAAGCACTGAAGCTTTCTTT. Translated: CASSFFGGSTEAFF.

The gene calls are TRBV5-6 and TRBJ2-5, with D tentatively TRBD2 (6 bases). Per germline, CDR1 SGHDT and CDR2 YYEEEE. CDR3 length: 16 amino acids. V lost 1 base and J 0 bases, leaving 13 bases between the germline ends. This CDR3 is CASSLLAGKYQETQYF. Written as DNA, the CDR3 is TGTGCCAGCAGCTTGCTGGCGGGGAAGTACCAAGAGACCCAGTACTTC.

The chain couples TRBV7-9 to TRBJ1-3, with TRBD1 as a possible D gene (5 bases). Germline V gene sequence: CDR1 SEHNR, CDR2 FQNEAQ (reference sequence). Trimming shortened V by 1 base and J by 0 bases, and 10 bases separated the two germline ends. The CDR3 contains 16 residues. CDR3 sequence reads: CASSLEGARSGNTIYF. In DNA form, the CDR3 reads TGTGCCAGCAGCTTAGAAGGGGCCCGCTCTGGAAACACCATATATTTT.